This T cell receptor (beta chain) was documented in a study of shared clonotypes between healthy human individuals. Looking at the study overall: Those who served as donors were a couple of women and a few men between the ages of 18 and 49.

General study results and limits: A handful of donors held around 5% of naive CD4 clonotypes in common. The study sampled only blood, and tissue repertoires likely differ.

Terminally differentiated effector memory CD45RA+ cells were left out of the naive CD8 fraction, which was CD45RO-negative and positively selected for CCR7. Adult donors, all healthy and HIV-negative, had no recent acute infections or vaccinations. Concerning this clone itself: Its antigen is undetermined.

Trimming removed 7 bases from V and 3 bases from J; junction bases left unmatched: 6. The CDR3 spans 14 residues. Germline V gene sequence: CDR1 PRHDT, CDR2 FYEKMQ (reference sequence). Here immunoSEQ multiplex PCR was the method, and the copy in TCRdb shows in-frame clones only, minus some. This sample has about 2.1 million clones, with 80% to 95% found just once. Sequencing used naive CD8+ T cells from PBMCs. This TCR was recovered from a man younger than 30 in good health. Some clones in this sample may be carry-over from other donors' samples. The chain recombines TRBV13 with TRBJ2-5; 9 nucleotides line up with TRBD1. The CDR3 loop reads CASNLRTGEETQYF. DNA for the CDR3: TGTGCCAGCAACCTACGGACAGGGGAAGAGACCCAGTACTTC.